The 24 T cell receptor beta chains below all came from one sample that was sequenced in a study of T cells in Graves' hyperthyroidism and ophthalmopathy. TCR beta CDR3 regions were amplified from RNA. Initially, a first-round RT-PCR of the TCR CDR3 employed the HTBI primer set. TCRdb re-derived calls from the multiplex PCR reads in MiXCR, one entry per CDR3 protein. The sample carries about 640,000 distinct CDR3 sequences, 40% to 55% recorded once. Material for sequencing was peripheral blood or thyroid tissue (not recorded which). The receptors stem from an adult man with Graves' disease, either hyperthyroidism or ophthalmopathy (not recorded which).

This clonotype was counted between two and nine times. The J gene is TRBJ1-2, the V gene TRBV15; TRBD1 might be the D (5 bases). Per the germline V gene, CDR1 is LNHNV and CDR2 is YYDKDF (reference sequence). The CDR3 is made up of 13 amino acids. Trimming stripped 4 bases from V and 8 bases from J, with 14 bases between. CDR3 DNA: TGTGCCACCAGCAATCCGGGACGCTCGGGCTACACCTTC. This gives the protein CATSNPGRSGYTF.

The genes are TRBV9 and TRBJ1-1; D might be TRBD1 (6 bases). CDR3 length: 13 amino acids. Trimming shortened V by 0 bases and J by 6 bases, and 9 bases separated the two germline ends. The germline V gene encodes CDR1 SGDLS and CDR2 YYNGEE. The CDR3 DNA is TGTGCCAGCAGCGTAGGAGCAGGGGCTGAAGCTTTCTTT. Translation: CASSVGAGAEAFF.

The chain recombines TRBV7-8 with TRBJ1-3, with 9 nucleotides matching TRBD1. This CDR3 has 16 residues. The germline V gene encodes CDR1 SGHVS and CDR2 FQNEAQ. Losses at the gene ends were 6 bases for V and 4 bases for J; bases not matched to a gene: 10. Here the CDR3 DNA reads TGTGCCAGCAGACAACCGGGACAGGGTCAAGGAAACACCATATATTTT. Translated, it gives CASRQPGQGQGNTIYF.

V usage is TRBV7-9 and J usage is TRBJ1-2; 9 positions match TRBD1. Germline CDR1 SEHNR, CDR2 FQNEAQ (reference sequence). There are 15 residues in the CDR3. The ends lost 4 bases at V and 4 bases at J; junction bases unmatched: 7. CDR3 nucleotide sequence: TGTGCCAGCAGCTCCGCGGGACAGGGTCTCTATGGCTACACCTTC. Translation: CASSSAGQGLYGYTF.

V and J are TRBV20-1 and TRBJ1-5; a possible D gene is TRBD1 (6 bases). Trimming took off 3 bases at V and 5 bases at J, with 23 bases between the two ends. There are 17 residues in the CDR3. Germline-derived CDR1 and CDR2 are DFQATT and SNEGSKA (reference sequence). The DNA of the CDR3 is TGCAGTGCTAGGGCCAAGGGGGGCGGCGGGAGTGATCAGCCCCAGCATTTT. Residues: CSARAKGGGGSDQPQHF.

This clonotype was detected only a few times. V gene TRBV18 combines with J gene TRBJ2-7; maybe TRBD1 (5 bases). Deletions cut 2 bases from V and 3 bases from J, with 14 bases between. The length of the CDR3 is 15 residues. The germline gives CDR1 KGHSH, CDR2 LQKENI. CDR3 loop: CASSPGSGFGYEQYF. CDR3 in DNA: TGTGCCAGCTCACCAGGGTCAGGGTTTGGCTACGAGCAGTACTTC.

The V and J genes are TRBV7-8 and TRBJ2-7, with 12 bases lining up with TRBD1. Germline assignment: CDR1 SGHVS and CDR2 FQNEAQ. The ends lost 3 bases at V and 5 bases at J; junction bases unmatched: 8. CDR3 length: 16 amino acids. The CDR3 loop reads CASSLGPGQGADEQYF. The DNA for the CDR3 is TGTGCCAGCAGCTTGGGCCCGGGACAGGGGGCCGACGAGCAGTACTTC.

This clonotype was observed at least ten times. The J gene is TRBJ1-1, the V gene TRBV2; D remains unclear. The CDR3 loop spans 11 amino acids. V lost 4 bases and J 6 bases, leaving 6 bases between the germline ends. Germline CDR1 and CDR2: SNHLY and FYNNEI. The DNA of the CDR3 is TGTGCCAGCAGTGCGAAGGCTGAAGCTTTCTTT. This encodes CASSAKAEAFF.

The chain recombines TRBV20-1 with TRBJ2-2, with 8 bases matching TRBD2. CDR1 and CDR2 from the germline V gene are DFQATT and SNEGSKA (reference sequence). The CDR3 contains 17 residues. The V gene end was trimmed by 2 bases and the J gene end by 0 bases; junction bases not matched to a gene: 8. The CDR3 bases are TGCAGTGCTAGACCACCCGGGGGGGGAGCGAACACCGGGGAGCTGTTTTTT. It encodes CSARPPGGGANTGELFF.

V and J are TRBV2 and TRBJ2-7; 8 nucleotides line up with TRBD1. With 3 bases clipped from V and 9 bases from J, the junction kept 4 bases outside the gene matches. This CDR3 is 12 amino acids long. Germline CDR1 reads SNHLY; CDR2 reads FYNNEI. The CDR3 reads CASSEAGQGQYF. Written as DNA, the CDR3 is TGTGCCAGCAGTGAGGCAGGACAGGGGCAGTACTTC.

In the case of this clonotype: This could be a read error, since a much larger clone is one nucleotide away. The J gene is TRBJ2-7, the V gene TRBV20-1; no definite D call. The CDR3 runs to 14 residues. Germline CDR1 is DFQATT and CDR2 is SNEGSKA (reference sequence). V lost 8 bases and J lost 2, with 19 bases in between. CDR3 sequence reads: CSSEGLGQPYEQYF. The CDR3 coding sequence is TGCAGTTCCGAAGGGCTAGGGCAGCCCTACGAGCAGTACTTC.

The chain uses TRBV25-1 and TRBJ2-7; 8 bases agree with TRBD1. The germline CDR1 and CDR2 sequences are MGHDK and SYGVNS. With 5 bases clipped from V and 2 bases from J, the junction kept 8 bases outside the gene matches. This CDR3 spans 15 amino acids. The CDR3 is CASSSGTGGAYEQYF. CDR3 nucleotide sequence: TGTGCCAGCAGTTCCGGGACAGGAGGCGCCTACGAGCAGTACTTC.

The chain carries TRBV25-1 and TRBJ1-5; the match to TRBD1 covers 8 bases. CDR3 length: 12 amino acids. CDR1 and CDR2 from the germline V gene are MGHDK and SYGVNS. Unmatched junction bases numbered 7, after V lost 11 bases and J lost 7 bases. The CDR3 DNA reads TGTGCCCGACAGGGGCCGCGGCAGCCCCAGCATTTT. The encoded protein is CARQGPRQPQHF.

This clonotype was detected many times. This sequence joins TRBV2 and TRBJ1-4; 7 bases are shared with TRBD1. There are 15 residues in the CDR3. V gave up 4 bases and J gave up 7 bases; unmatched junction bases: 9. Germline values: CDR1 SNHLY, CDR2 FYNNEI. The CDR3 is CASSVRQGATEKLFF. In DNA form, the CDR3 reads TGTGCCAGCAGTGTACGACAGGGAGCGACTGAAAAACTGTTTTTT.

V usage is TRBV6-1 and J usage is TRBJ1-6; tentative D call: TRBD1 (6 bases). The germline V gene encodes CDR1 MNHNS and CDR2 SASEGT. The CDR3 runs to 15 residues. V was shortened by 5 bases and J by 7 bases, with 15 bases between the two germline ends. This CDR3 reads CASSYSLGGNSPLHF. The CDR3 nucleotides read TGTGCCAGCAGTTACTCCCTTGGGGGCAATTCACCCCTCCACTTT.

Many counts were recorded for this clonotype. The gene calls are TRBV6-5 and TRBJ2-7; D may correspond to TRBD1 or TRBD2 (6 bases each). The CDR3 length is 14 residues. The V gene lost 2 bases and the J gene lost 5 bases, with 13 bases spanning the gap. Germline-derived CDR1 and CDR2 are MNHEY and SVGAGI. The CDR3 reads CASSYLRGDHEQYF. In DNA form, the CDR3 reads TGTGCCAGCAGTTACCTGAGGGGGGACCACGAGCAGTACTTC.

Many counts were recorded for this clonotype. The chain's CDR3 is CAIKGEETQYF. The CDR3 DNA sequence: TGTGCCATCAAGGGAGAAGAGACCCAGTACTTC. V usage is TRBV10-3 and J usage is TRBJ2-5, with D possibly TRBD2 on 5 matching bases. This CDR3 has 11 amino acids. Germline V gene data show CDR1 as ENHRY and CDR2 as SYGVKD. V was pared by 7 bases and J by 3 bases, with 6 bases between.

Turning to this clonotype: A much larger clone lies a single base off, so this may be a read error. The chain has TRBV7-2 and TRBJ1-4; D is perhaps TRBD1 (6 bases). V was cut by 1 base and J by 7 bases, with 13 bases left in between. CDR1 and CDR2 from the germline V gene are SGHTA and FQGNSA. The CDR3 contains 15 residues. The CDR3 region has the DNA TGTGCCAGCAGCTTAGGAGCCACAGGGTCTGAAAAACTGTTTTTT. Translating it yields CASSLGATGSEKLFF.

In regard to this clonotype: This CDR3 is missing its conserved last phenylalanine or tryptophan, likely due to a read error. The chain uses TRBV2 and TRBJ1-6, with D possibly matching TRBD1 (5 bases). The ends were cut back, 10 bases at V and 0 bases at J, with 10 bases in the middle. The CDR3 is made up of 14 amino acids. The germline CDR1 and CDR2 sequences are SNHLY and FYNNEI. The CDR3 bases are TGTGCCACCCGGGGGGGCTCCTATAATTCACCCCTCCACGTT. Protein: CATRGGSYNSPLHV.

This chain links TRBV3-1 with TRBJ1-1; 7 bases fit TRBD1. The CDR3 spans 12 residues. Germline V CDR1 and CDR2: LGHDT, YNNKEL (reference sequence). V was clipped by 2 bases and J by 10 bases; unmatched bases: 4. Here the CDR3 reads CASSQNRGSAFF. In nucleotides, the CDR3 is TGTGCCAGCAGCCAAAACAGGGGATCAGCTTTCTTT.

This clonotype appeared a few times. At one boundary the junction diverges from the germline segment, which might be a read error. CDR3 in amino acids: CAGSVAPQGGREQYF. The CDR3 DNA is TGTGCCGGCAGCGTAGCCCCCCAGGGAGGCCGGGAGCAGTACTTC. The chain has TRBV7-2 and TRBJ2-7; D is perhaps TRBD2 (6 bases). The CDR3 length is 15 residues. CDR1 is SGHTA and CDR2 is FQGNSA in the germline V gene.

J is TRBJ2-7 and V is TRBV20-1; 7 nucleotides agree with TRBD1. Germline CDR1 and CDR2: DFQATT and SNEGSKA (reference sequence). This CDR3 contains 12 residues. V gave up 4 bases and J gave up 5 bases; unmatched junction bases: 5. Written as DNA, the CDR3 is TGCAGTGCTACTGACAGGGCCCACGAGCAGTACTTC. Translated: CSATDRAHEQYF.

On this clonotype: One end of the junction varies from germline; a read error may be responsible. The chain is built from TRBV20-1 and TRBJ2-5; maybe TRBD1 (7 bases). CDR1 and CDR2 (germline): DFQATT, SNEGSKA (reference sequence). CDR3 length: 15 amino acids. For the CDR3, the DNA is TGCAGTGCCAGAGATCGCGGGACAGCCTCGGAGACCCAGTACTTC. The encoded protein is CSARDRGTASETQYF.

This clonotype was detected many times. The J gene is TRBJ1-1, the V gene TRBV29-1; no reliable D call. The CDR3 loop spans 10 amino acids. The germline V gene encodes CDR1 SQVTM and CDR2 ANQGSEA. V was pared by 7 bases and J by 7 bases, with 10 bases between. CDR3 sequence: CSGGMIEAFF. CDR3 DNA: TGCAGCGGCGGGATGATTGAAGCTTTCTTT.